Each of the 4 T cell receptor beta chains below was sequenced from the same sample in a study of shared clonotypes between healthy human individuals. Some clones are missing from TCRdb's copy, which holds only in-frame ones; the method was immunoSEQ multiplex PCR. Of roughly 2.5 million clones listed, over 85% are singletons. The sample comprised naive CD4+ T cells sorted from blood. Regarding subset: CD45RA+ positively selected. Receptors originate from a man aged 18 to 30 in good health.

The J gene is TRBJ2-3, the V gene TRBV6-1; 16 bases are a match to TRBD2. The CDR3 has 15 amino acids. With V trimmed by 5 bases and J by 9 bases, 5 bases remained unmatched. CDR1 is MNHNS, CDR2 SASEGT, per germline. CDR3 residues: CASSKGLAGGITQYF. The CDR3 coding sequence is TGTGCCAGCAGTAAGGGACTAGCGGGGGGGATCACGCAGTATTTT.

This sequence joins TRBV9 and TRBJ2-3, with 7 bases identical to TRBD2. Trimming cost V 4 bases and J 3 bases; bases outside gene matches: 8. The CDR3 consists of 15 residues. Germline values: CDR1 SGDLS, CDR2 YYNGEE. The CDR3, as DNA: TGTGCCAGCAGCCCCCCCGGACTAGAGACAGATACGCAGTATTTT. Translating gives CASSPPGLETDTQYF.

This clone has only one observation. The CDR3 DNA follows: TGTGCCAGTCGATTTTCCAGGGGCAGCAATGAGCAGTTCTTC. Translated: CASRFSRGSNEQFF. The chain uses TRBV19 and TRBJ2-1; a weak D match, TRBD1 (6 bases). The germline gives CDR1 LNHDA, CDR2 SQIVND (reference sequence). The V end lost 8 bases, the J end lost 6 bases, and 17 bases lay between the germline ends. The length of the CDR3 is 14 residues.

Remarks on this clone: In the same sample, other DNA sequences code for this CDR3. This chain uses TRBV5-4 with TRBJ2-7; 8 positions agree with TRBD1. The CDR3 loop spans 14 amino acids. CDR1 SGHNT and CDR2 YYREEE come from the germline V gene (reference sequence). The V gene end was trimmed by 4 bases and the J gene end by 0 bases; junction bases not matched to a gene: 3. DNA of the CDR3: TGTGCCAGCAGCAGGGACAGGTCCTCCTACGAGCAGTACTTC. Protein product: CASSRDRSSYEQYF.